The 17 T cell receptor beta chains reported below all come from one sample, sequenced in a study of CD8 T cells in Susac syndrome. With random hexamers, reverse transcription was performed on about 0.5 to 1 ug of RNA. TCRdb passed the immunoSEQ multiplex PCR reads through MiXCR, listing each CDR3 protein once. Of around 130,000 distinct CDR3 sequences in the sample, 94% were seen once. Specimen: CD4+ T cells from PBMCs. The source of these receptors is a human donor in good health.

The chain links TRBV28 to TRBJ2-6; TRBD2 aligns across 7 bases. With 6 bases clipped from V and 0 bases from J, the junction kept 2 bases outside the gene matches. The CDR3 covers 15 residues. CDR1 and CDR2 (germline): MDHEN, SYDVKM. The DNA for the CDR3 is TGTGCCAGCAGACGCGGGGGCTCTGGGGCCAACGTCCTGACTTTC. Protein sequence: CASRRGGSGANVLTF.

V usage is TRBV19 and J usage is TRBJ2-7, with 7 bases fitting TRBD2. The germline gives CDR1 LNHDA, CDR2 SQIVND (reference sequence). This CDR3 spans 15 amino acids. The junction had 8 bases not matched to a gene; V was cut back by 6 bases and J by 0 bases. The CDR3 loop is CASRERGRSSYEQYF. In DNA, the CDR3 is TGTGCCAGTAGGGAGCGGGGCCGAAGCTCCTACGAGCAGTACTTC.

The chain joins TRBV9 to TRBJ2-1; 8 bases are shared with TRBD2. CDR3 size: 15 residues. Per germline, CDR1 SGDLS and CDR2 YYNGEE. V was clipped by 0 bases and J by 7 bases; unmatched bases: 6. CDR3 residues: CASSVAGGPVNEQFF. Written as DNA, the CDR3 is TGTGCCAGCAGCGTAGCGGGAGGGCCCGTGAATGAGCAGTTCTTC.

V is TRBV28 and J is TRBJ1-5, with 9 bases that match TRBD1. V lost 5 bases to trimming and J lost 6 bases; unmatched junction nucleotides: 8. This CDR3 is built from 15 residues. Germline values: CDR1 MDHEN, CDR2 SYDVKM. CDR3 region: CASSPGTGRAQPQHF. The CDR3 DNA sequence: TGTGCCAGCAGTCCCGGGACAGGGCGGGCTCAGCCCCAGCATTTT.

This rearrangement joins TRBV20-1 to TRBJ2-3, with TRBD2 matching over 9 bases. CDR1 and CDR2 (germline): DFQATT, SNEGSKA (reference sequence). The CDR3 is made up of 15 amino acids. V gave up 3 bases and J gave up 4 bases; unmatched junction bases: 8. CDR3 DNA sequence: TGCAGTGCTAGTCGCCTAGCGGGACGGCCAGATACGCAGTATTTT. The encoded protein is CSASRLAGRPDTQYF.

The V and J genes are TRBV30 and TRBJ2-3; tentatively, D is TRBD2 (5 bases). There are 14 residues in the CDR3. Trimming stripped 7 bases from V and 2 bases from J, with 16 bases between. Germline-derived CDR1 and CDR2 are GTSNPN and SVGIG (reference sequence). This CDR3 reads CASTKGSNTDTQYF. In DNA form, the CDR3 reads TGTGCCTCGACTAAAGGGAGTAACACAGATACGCAGTATTTT.

The rearrangement joins TRBV24-1 to TRBJ2-7, with 10 bases identical to TRBD2. CDR1 and CDR2 (germline): KGHDR, SFDVKD. With V trimmed by 4 bases and J by 0 bases, 5 bases remained unmatched. The CDR3 contains 16 residues. Written as DNA, the CDR3 is TGTGCCACCAGTGAAGCACTAGCGGGGCCCTCCTACGAGCAGTACTTC. Protein: CATSEALAGPSYEQYF.

The V and J genes are TRBV29-1 and TRBJ2-1; the D gene is possibly TRBD2 (6 bases). The V end lost 0 bases, the J end lost 0 bases, and 12 bases lay between the germline ends. Germline CDR1 is SQVTM and CDR2 is ANQGSEA. CDR3 length: 16 residues. CDR3 sequence (DNA): TGCAGCGTTGAAGATCGCTTCGGGAGCTCCTACAATGAGCAGTTCTTC. This encodes CSVEDRFGSSYNEQFF.

The rearrangement joins TRBV2 to TRBJ1-5, with a weak D call TRBD1 (5 bases). Germline values: CDR1 SNHLY, CDR2 FYNNEI. This CDR3 has 15 residues. V was pared by 6 bases and J by 0 bases, with 12 bases between. The CDR3 sequence: CASRLTEHSNQPQHF. DNA for the CDR3: TGTGCCAGCAGGTTGACAGAACATAGCAATCAGCCCCAGCATTTT.

The genes are TRBV4-3 and TRBJ1-1; D unresolved. Trimming stripped 0 bases from V and 7 bases from J, with 12 bases between. This CDR3 contains 14 residues. Germline V lookup: CDR1 LGHNA, CDR2 YSLEER. The CDR3 loop reads CASSQDLFRDEAFF. The CDR3, as DNA: TGCGCCAGCAGCCAAGATCTTTTTCGGGATGAAGCTTTCTTT.

The chain uses TRBV6-4 and TRBJ2-1; TRBD2 agrees at 11 bases. V lost 5 bases, J lost 4 bases, and 10 bases stayed unmatched. The CDR3 contains 17 residues. Germline V gene lookup returns CDR1 MRHNA and CDR2 SNTAGT. CDR3 in DNA: TGTGCCAGCAGTCCCATAGCGGGAGGGCCCGGGTACAATGAGCAGTTCTTC. It encodes CASSPIAGGPGYNEQFF.

V is TRBV7-2 and J is TRBJ2-7; TRBD2 might be the D (6 bases). V lost 3 bases and J lost 2, with 11 bases in between. Germline CDR1 and CDR2: SGHTA and FQGNSA. The CDR3 length is 14 residues. The CDR3 region is CASSFSGFTYEQYF. Written as DNA, the CDR3 is TGTGCCAGCAGCTTTAGCGGCTTTACCTACGAGCAGTACTTC.

The CDR3 DNA reads TGTGCCAGCAGTCTCCGGGAGGGCTACGAGCAGTTCTTC. As protein: CASSLREGYEQFF. The rearrangement uses TRBV6-2 or TRBV6-3 and TRBJ2-1, with TRBD2 matching 8 bases. The J segment lost 10 bases and the V segment lost 5 bases, leaving 7 bases of the junction unmatched. This CDR3 spans 13 amino acids. Germline CDR1 and CDR2: MNHEY and SVGEGT.

The chain recombines TRBV5-4 with TRBJ2-5; 9 bases fit TRBD2. The CDR3 length is 15 residues. V lost 1 base to trimming and J lost 1 base; unmatched junction nucleotides: 2. Per the germline V gene, CDR1 is SGHNT and CDR2 is YYREEE (reference sequence). The CDR3: CASSLTSGFQETQYF. CDR3 coding DNA: TGTGCCAGCAGCTTGACTAGCGGGTTCCAAGAGACCCAGTACTTC. Filled out from reference TRBV5-4 and TRBJ2-5, the complete variable domain reads ETGVTQSPTHLIKTRGQQVTLRCSSQSGHNTVSWYQQALGQGPQFIFQYYREEENGRGNFPPRFSGLQFPNYSSELNVNALELDDSALYLCASSLTSGFQETQYFGPGTRLLVL.

V gene TRBV9 combines with J gene TRBJ2-2, with 7 bases aligning to TRBD2. The CDR3 consists of 16 residues. Germline V gene data show CDR1 as SGDLS and CDR2 as YYNGEE. The J segment lost 1 base and the V segment lost 0 bases, leaving 3 bases of the junction unmatched. The CDR3 here is CASSVAAGVNTGELFF. CDR3 bases: TGTGCCAGCAGCGTAGCGGCGGGAGTGAACACCGGGGAGCTGTTTTTT.

The rearrangement links TRBV7-2 to TRBJ2-5; D gene unclear. The CDR3 totals 15 residues. From germline, CDR1 is SGHTA and CDR2 FQGNSA. V was shortened by 5 bases and J by 1 base, with 14 bases between the two germline ends. CDR3 in DNA: TGTGCCAGCAGCCCAGAAGTTAACCGCCAAGAGACCCAGTACTTC. It translates to CASSPEVNRQETQYF.

In this sample, this clonotype turned up once. V is TRBV30 and J is TRBJ2-6; 8 positions agree with TRBD1. Germline V gene sequence: CDR1 GTSNPN, CDR2 SVGIG (reference sequence). V trimming: 6 bases; J trimming: 0 bases; junction bases outside the gene matches: 7. This CDR3 is 16 amino acids long. CDR3 nucleotide sequence: TGTGCCTGCCGGGGACAGGCATCCTCTGGGGCCAACGTCCTGACTTTC. Translating gives CACRGQASSGANVLTF.